This TCR beta chain was documented in a study of OX40 agonist ivuxolimab in advanced cancers. Looking at the study overall: Clinicians treated patients with ivuxolimab, an agonistic anti-OX40 (CD134) antibody. The patients received ivuxolimab by intravenous route every 2 weeks at 0.01 to 10 mg/kg.

TCRdb's table, derived via immunoSEQ multiplex PCR, lists solely in-frame clones and lacks some. In the table there are 85,000 or so clones, approximately 86% of which are singletons. Findings of the study overall: Averaging showed that CD8+ T cells had more expanded clones than CD4+ did.

In regard to this clone: Its antigen is still unknown.

The CDR3 loop spans 15 amino acids. Trimming removed 0 bases from V and 4 bases from J, with 10 bases in between. Germline CDR1 is SGHRS and CDR2 is YFSETQ. The sample in question was CD4+ or CD8+ T cells sorted from blood, obtained in a trial of the OX40 agonist ivuxolimab. The source is an adult with an advanced solid tumor such as melanoma, head and neck, liver or kidney cancer. The V and J genes are TRBV5-1 and TRBJ1-4, with D possibly TRBD1 on 5 matching bases. The CDR3: CASSLAGEINEKLFF. DNA of the CDR3: TGCGCCAGCAGCTTGGCGGGGGAGATTAATGAAAAACTGTTTTTT.